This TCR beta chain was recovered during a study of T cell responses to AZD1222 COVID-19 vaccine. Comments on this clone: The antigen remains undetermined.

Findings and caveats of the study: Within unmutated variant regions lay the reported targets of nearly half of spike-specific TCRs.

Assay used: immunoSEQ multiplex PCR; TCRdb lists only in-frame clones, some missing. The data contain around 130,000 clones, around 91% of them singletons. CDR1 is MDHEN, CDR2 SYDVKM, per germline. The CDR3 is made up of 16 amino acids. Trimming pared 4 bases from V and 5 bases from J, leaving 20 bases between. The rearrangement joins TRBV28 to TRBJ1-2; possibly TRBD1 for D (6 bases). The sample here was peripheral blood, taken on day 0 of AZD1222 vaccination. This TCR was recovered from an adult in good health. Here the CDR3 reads CASSSTGTPEGYGYTF. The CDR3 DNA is TGTGCCAGCAGTTCCACCGGGACACCGGAGGGGTATGGCTACACCTTC.